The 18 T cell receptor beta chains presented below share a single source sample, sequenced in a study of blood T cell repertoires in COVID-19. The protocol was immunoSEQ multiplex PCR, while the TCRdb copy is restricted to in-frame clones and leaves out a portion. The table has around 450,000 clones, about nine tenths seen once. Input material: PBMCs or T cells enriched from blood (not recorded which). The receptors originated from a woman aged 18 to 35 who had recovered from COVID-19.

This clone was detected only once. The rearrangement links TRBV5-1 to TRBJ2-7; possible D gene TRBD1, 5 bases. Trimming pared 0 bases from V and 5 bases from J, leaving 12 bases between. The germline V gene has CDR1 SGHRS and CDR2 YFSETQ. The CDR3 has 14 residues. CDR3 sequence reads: CASSLGQPFDEQYF. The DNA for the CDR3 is TGCGCCAGCAGCTTGGGACAGCCTTTTGACGAGCAGTACTTC.

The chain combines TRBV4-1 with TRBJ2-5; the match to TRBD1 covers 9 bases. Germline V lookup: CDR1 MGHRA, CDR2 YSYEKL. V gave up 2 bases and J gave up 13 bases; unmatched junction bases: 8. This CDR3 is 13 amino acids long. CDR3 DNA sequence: TGCGCCAGCAGCCAAAGTCCAACGGGACAGGGGTACTTC. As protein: CASSQSPTGQGYF.

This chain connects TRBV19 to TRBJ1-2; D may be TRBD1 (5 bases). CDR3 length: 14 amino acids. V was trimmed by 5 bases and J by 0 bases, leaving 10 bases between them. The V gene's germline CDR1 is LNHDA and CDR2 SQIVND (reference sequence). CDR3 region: CASSRTSPNYGYTF. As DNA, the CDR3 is TGTGCCAGTAGTCGGACAAGCCCTAACTATGGCTACACCTTC. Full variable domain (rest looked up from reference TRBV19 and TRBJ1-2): DGGITQSPKYLFRKEGQNVTLSCEQNLNHDAMYWYRQDPGQGLRLIYYSQIVNDFQKGDIAEGYSVSREKKESFPLTVTSAQKNPTAFYLCASSRTSPNYGYTFGSGTRLTVV.

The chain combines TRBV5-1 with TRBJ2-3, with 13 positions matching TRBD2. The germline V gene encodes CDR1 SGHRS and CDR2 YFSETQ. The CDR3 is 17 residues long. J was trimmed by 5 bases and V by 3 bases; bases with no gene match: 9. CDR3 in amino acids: CASSSLTSGGGIDTQYF. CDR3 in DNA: TGCGCCAGCAGCTCCCTTACTAGCGGGGGGGGCATAGATACGCAGTATTTT.

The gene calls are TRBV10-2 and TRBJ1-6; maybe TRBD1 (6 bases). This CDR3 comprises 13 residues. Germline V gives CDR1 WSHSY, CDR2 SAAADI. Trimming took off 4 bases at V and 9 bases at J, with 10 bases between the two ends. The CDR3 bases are TGCGCCAGCAGTGGAATAGGGGGTTCACCCCTCCACTTT. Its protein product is CASSGIGGSPLHF.

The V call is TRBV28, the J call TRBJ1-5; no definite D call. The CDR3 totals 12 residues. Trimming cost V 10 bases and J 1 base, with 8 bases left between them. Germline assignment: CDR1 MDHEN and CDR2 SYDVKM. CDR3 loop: CATRGSNQPQHF. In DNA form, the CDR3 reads TGTGCCACCCGAGGGAGCAATCAGCCCCAGCATTTT.

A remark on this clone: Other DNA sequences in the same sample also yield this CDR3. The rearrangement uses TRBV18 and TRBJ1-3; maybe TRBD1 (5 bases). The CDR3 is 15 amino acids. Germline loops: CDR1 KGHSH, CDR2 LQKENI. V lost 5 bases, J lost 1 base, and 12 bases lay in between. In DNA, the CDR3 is TGTGCCAGCTCATTGACAGCGACATCTGGAAACACCATATATTTT. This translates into CASSLTATSGNTIYF.

The CDR3 sequence is CASSFSVDTEAFF. The CDR3 DNA sequence: TGTGCCAGCAGCTTTTCGGTGGACACTGAAGCTTTCTTT. The chain uses TRBV7-9 and TRBJ1-1, with D unclear. This CDR3 is 13 amino acids long. The germline V and J ends were trimmed by 3 bases and 3 bases, with 8 bases remaining between them. The V gene's germline CDR1 is SEHNR and CDR2 FQNEAQ (reference sequence).

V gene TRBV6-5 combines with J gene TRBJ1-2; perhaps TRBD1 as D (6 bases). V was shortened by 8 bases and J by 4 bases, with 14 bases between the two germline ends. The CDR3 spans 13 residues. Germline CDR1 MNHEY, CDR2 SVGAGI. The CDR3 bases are TGTGCCAGCCAAGGGGGTAGGGGCTATGGCTACACCTTC. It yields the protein CASQGGRGYGYTF.

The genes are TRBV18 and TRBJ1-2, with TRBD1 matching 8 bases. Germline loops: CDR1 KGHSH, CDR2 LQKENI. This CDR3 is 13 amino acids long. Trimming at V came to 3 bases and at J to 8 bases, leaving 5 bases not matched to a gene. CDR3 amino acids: CASSPTGVQGYTF. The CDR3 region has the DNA TGTGCCAGCTCACCGACAGGGGTTCAGGGCTACACCTTC.

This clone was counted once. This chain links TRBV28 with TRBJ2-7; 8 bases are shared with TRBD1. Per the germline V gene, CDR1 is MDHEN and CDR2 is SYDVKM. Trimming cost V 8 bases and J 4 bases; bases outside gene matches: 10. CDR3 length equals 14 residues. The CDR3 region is CASFPGGDRYEQYF. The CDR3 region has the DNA TGTGCCAGCTTCCCAGGGGGCGATCGGTACGAGCAGTACTTC.

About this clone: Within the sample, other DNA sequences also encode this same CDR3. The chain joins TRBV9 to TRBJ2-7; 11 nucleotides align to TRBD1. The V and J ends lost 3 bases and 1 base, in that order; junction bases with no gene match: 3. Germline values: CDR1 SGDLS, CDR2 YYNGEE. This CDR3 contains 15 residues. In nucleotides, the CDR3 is TGTGCCAGCAGCGCAGGGACAGGGGGATCCTACGAGCAGTACTTC. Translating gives CASSAGTGGSYEQYF.

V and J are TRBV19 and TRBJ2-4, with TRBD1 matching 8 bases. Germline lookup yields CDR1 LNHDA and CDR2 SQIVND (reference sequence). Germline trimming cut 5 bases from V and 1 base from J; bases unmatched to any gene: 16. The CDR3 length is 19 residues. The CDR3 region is CASSDLRTGINSAKNIQYF. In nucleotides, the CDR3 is TGTGCCAGTAGTGATCTCCGGACAGGGATCAATTCCGCCAAAAACATTCAGTACTTC. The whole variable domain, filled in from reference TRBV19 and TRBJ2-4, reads DGGITQSPKYLFRKEGQNVTLSCEQNLNHDAMYWYRQDPGQGLRLIYYSQIVNDFQKGDIAEGYSVSREKKESFPLTVTSAQKNPTAFYLCASSDLRTGINSAKNIQYFGAGTRLSVL.

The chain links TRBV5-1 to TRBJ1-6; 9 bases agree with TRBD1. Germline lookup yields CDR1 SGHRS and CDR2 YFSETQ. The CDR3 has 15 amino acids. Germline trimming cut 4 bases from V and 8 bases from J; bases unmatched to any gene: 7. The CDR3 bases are TGCGCCAGCAGCCTGGGACAGGGATTAGATTCACCCCTCCACTTT. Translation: CASSLGQGLDSPLHF.

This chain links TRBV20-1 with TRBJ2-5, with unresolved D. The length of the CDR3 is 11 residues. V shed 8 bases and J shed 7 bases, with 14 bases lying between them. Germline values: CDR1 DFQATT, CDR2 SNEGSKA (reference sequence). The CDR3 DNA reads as TGCAGTCCGAGAGGTGAACTGACCCAGTACTTC. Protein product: CSPRGELTQYF.

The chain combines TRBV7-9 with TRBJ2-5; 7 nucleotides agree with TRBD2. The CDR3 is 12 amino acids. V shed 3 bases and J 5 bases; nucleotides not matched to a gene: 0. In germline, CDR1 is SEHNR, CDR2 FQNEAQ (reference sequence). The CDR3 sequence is CASSLREETQYF. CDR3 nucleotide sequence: TGTGCCAGCAGCTTGCGGGAGGAGACCCAGTACTTC.

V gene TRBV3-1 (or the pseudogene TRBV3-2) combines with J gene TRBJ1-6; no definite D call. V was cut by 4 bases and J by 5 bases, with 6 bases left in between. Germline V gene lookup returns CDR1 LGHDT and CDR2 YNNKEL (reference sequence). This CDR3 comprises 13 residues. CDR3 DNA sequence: TGTGCCAGCAGCCGACTAGATAATTCACCCCTCCACTTT. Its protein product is CASSRLDNSPLHF.

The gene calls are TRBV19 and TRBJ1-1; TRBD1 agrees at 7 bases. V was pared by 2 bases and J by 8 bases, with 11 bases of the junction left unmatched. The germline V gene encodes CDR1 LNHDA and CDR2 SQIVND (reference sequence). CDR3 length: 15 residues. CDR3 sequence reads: CASSITGEERVEAFF. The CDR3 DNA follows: TGTGCCAGTAGTATAACAGGGGAAGAGAGGGTAGAAGCTTTCTTT.